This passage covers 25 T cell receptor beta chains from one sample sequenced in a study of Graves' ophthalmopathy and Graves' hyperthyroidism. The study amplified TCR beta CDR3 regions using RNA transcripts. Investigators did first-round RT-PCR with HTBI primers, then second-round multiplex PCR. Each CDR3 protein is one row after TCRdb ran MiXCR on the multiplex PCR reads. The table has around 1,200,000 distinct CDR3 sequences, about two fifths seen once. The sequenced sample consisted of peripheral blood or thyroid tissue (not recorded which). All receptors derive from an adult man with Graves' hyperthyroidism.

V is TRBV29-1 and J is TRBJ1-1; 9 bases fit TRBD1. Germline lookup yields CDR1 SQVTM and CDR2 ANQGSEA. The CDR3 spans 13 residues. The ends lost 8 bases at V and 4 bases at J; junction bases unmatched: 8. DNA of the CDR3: TGCAGCTGGGGGGACAGGGAAGCCACTGAAGCTTTCTTT. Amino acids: CSWGDREATEAFF.

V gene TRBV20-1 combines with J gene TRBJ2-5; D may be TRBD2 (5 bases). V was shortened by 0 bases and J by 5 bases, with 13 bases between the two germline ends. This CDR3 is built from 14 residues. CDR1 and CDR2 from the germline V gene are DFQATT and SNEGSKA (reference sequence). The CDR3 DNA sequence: TGCAGTGCTAGAGAGGACGCGGGTTCGGAGACCCAGTACTTC. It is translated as CSAREDAGSETQYF.

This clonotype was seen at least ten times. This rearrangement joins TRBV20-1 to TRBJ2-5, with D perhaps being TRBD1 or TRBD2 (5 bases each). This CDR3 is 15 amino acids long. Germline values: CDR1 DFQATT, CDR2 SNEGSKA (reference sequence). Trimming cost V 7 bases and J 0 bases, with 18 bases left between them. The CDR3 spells CSGFGAGTYQETQYF. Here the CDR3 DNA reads TGCAGTGGGTTCGGGGCAGGGACGTACCAAGAGACCCAGTACTTC.

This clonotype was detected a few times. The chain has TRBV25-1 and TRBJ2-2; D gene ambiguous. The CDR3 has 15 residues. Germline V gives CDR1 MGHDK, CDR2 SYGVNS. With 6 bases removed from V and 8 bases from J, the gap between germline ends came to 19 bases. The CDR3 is CASSDPGSLLGELFF. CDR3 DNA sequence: TGTGCCAGCAGCGACCCCGGCAGCCTCTTAGGGGAGCTGTTTTTT. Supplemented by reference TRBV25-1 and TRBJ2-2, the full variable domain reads EADIYQTPRYLVIGTGKKITLECSQTMGHDKMYWYQQDPGMELHLIHYSYGVNSTEKGDLSSESTVSRIRTEHFPLTLESARPSHTSQYLCASSDPGSLLGELFFGEGSRLTVL.

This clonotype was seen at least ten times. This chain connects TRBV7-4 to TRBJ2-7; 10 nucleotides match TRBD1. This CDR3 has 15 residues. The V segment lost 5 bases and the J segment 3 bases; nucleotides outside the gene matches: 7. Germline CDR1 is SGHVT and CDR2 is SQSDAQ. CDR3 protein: CASSETDRGLYEQYF. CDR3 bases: TGTGCCAGCAGCGAAACCGACAGGGGGCTCTACGAGCAGTACTTC.

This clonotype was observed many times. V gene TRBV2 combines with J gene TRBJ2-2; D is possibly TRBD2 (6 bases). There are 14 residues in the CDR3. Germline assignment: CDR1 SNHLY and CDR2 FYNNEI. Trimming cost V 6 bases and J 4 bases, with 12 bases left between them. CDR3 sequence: CASRGGTVTGELFF. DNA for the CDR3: TGTGCCAGCAGAGGAGGGACGGTCACCGGGGAGCTGTTTTTT.

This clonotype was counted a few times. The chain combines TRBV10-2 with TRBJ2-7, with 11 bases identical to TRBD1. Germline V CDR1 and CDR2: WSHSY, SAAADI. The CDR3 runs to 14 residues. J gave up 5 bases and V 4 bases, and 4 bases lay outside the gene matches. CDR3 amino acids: CASSAGTGGNEQYF. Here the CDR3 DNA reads TGCGCCAGCAGTGCCGGGACAGGGGGGAACGAGCAGTACTTC.

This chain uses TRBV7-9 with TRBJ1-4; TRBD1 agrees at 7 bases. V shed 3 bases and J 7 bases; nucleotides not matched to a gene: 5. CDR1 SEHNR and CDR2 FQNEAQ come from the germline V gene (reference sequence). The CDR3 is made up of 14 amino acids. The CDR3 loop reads CASSFRDSPEKLFF. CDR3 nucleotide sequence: TGTGCCAGCAGCTTCCGGGACAGCCCTGAAAAACTGTTTTTT.

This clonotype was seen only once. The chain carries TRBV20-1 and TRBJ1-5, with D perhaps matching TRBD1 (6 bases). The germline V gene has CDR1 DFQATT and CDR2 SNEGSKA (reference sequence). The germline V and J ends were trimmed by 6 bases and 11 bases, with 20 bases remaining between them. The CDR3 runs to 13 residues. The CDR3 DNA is TGCAGTGCCGCCGGGGGGGGCGTCATATCCCAGCATTTT. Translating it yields CSAAGGGVISQHF.

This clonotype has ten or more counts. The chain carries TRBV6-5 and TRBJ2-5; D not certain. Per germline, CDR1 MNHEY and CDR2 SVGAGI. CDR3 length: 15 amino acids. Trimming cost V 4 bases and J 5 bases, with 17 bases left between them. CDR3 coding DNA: TGTGCCAGCAGTTCCTTTGATATGAACCTGGAGACCCAGTACTTC. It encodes CASSSFDMNLETQYF.

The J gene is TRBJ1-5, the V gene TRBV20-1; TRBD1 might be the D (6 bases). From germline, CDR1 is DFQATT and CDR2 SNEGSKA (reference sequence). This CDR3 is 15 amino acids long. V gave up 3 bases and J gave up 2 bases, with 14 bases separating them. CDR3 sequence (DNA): TGCAGTGCTAGGGGGGGGCAGGGTGGCAATCAGCCCCAGCATTTT. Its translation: CSARGGQGGNQPQHF.

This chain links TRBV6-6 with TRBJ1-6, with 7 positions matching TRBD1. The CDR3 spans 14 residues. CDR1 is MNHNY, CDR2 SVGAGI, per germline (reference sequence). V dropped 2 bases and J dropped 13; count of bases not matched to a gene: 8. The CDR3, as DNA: TGTGCCAGCAGTTACACAGGGACAGATAACCCCCTCCACTTT. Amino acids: CASSYTGTDNPLHF.

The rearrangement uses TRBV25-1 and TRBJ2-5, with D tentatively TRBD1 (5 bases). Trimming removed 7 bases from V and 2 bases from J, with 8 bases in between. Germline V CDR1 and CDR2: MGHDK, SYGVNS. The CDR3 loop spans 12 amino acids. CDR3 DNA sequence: TGTGCCAGCAAAAGGGGACAAGAGACCCAGTACTTC. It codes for CASKRGQETQYF.

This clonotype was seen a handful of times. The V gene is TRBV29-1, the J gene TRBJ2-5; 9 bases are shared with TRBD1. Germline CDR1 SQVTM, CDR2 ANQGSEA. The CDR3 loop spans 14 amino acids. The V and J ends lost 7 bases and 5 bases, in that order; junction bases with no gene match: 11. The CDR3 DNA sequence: TGCAGCGCTGGGGGAGGGACAGGGACCGAGACCCAGTACTTC. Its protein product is CSAGGGTGTETQYF.

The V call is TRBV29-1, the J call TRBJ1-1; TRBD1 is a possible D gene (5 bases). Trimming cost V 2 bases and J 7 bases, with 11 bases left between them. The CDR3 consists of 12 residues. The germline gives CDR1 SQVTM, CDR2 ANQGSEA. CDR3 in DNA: TGCAGCGTTGAACAGGGCGGTAATGAAGCTTTCTTT. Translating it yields CSVEQGGNEAFF.

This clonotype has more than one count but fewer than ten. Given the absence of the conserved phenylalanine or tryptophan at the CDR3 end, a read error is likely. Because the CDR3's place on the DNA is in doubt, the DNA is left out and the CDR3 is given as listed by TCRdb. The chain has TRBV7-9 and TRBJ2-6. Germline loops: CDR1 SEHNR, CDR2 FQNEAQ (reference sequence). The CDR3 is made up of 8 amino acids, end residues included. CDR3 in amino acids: CASSSRTS.

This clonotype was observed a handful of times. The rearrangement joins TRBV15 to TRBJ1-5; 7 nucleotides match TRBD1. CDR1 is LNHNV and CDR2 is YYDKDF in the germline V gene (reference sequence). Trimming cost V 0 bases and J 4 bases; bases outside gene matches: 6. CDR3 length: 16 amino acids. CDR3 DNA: TGTGCCACCAGCAGAGAAGTGACAGGGCTAAATCAGCCCCAGCATTTT. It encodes CATSREVTGLNQPQHF.

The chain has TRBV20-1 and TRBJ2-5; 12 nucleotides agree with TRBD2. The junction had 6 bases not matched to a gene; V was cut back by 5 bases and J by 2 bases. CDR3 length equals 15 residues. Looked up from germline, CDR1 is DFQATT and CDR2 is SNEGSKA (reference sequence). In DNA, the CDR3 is TGCAGTGCTCAGGACCTAGCGGGGGGGCAAGAGACCCAGTACTTC. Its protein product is CSAQDLAGGQETQYF.

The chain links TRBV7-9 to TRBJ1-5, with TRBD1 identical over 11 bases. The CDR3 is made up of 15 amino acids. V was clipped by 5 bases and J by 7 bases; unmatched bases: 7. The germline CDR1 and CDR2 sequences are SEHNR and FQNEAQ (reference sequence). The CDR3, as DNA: TGTGCCAGCAGCAGAGGACAGGGGGCTGACCAGCCCCAGCATTTT. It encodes CASSRGQGADQPQHF.

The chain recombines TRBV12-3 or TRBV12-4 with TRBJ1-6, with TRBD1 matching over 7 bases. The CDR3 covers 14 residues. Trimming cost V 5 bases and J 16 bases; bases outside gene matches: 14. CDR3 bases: TGTGCCAGCAGTCCCCAACCCGGGACAGAGACACTCCACTTT. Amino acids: CASSPQPGTETLHF.

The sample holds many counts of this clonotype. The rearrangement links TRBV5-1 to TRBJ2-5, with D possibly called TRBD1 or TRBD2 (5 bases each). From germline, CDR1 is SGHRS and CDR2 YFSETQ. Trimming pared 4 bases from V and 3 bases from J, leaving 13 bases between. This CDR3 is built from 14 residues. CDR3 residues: CASSLGTDKETQYF. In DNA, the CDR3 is TGCGCCAGCAGCCTAGGGACGGATAAAGAGACCCAGTACTTC.

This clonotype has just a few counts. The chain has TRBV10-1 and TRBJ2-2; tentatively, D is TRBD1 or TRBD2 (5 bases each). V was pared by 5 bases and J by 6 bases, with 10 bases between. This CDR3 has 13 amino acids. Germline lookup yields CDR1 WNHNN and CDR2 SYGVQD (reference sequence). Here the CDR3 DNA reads TGCGCCAGCAGTCCCCTGGGGGCCGGGGAGCTGTTTTTT. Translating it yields CASSPLGAGELFF.

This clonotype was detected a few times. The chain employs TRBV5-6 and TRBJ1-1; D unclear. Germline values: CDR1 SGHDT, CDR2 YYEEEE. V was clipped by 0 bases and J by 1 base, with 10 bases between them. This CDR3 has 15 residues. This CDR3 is CASSLGFSTNTEAFF. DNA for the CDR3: TGTGCCAGCAGCTTGGGGTTTTCGACGAACACTGAAGCTTTCTTT. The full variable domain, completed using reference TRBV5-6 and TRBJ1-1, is DAGVTQSPTHLIKTRGQQVTLRCSPKSGHDTVSWYQQALGQGPQFIFQYYEEEERQRGNFPDRFSGHQFPNYSSELNVNALLLGDSALYLCASSLGFSTNTEAFFGQGTRLTVV.

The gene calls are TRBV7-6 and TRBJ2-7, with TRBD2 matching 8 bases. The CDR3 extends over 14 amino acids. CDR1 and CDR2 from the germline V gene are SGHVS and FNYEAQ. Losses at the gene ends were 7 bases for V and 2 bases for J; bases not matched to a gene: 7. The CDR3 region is CASTRLATTYEQYF. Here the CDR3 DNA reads TGTGCCAGCACTCGACTAGCGACAACCTACGAGCAGTACTTC. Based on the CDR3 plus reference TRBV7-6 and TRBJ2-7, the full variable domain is GAGVSQSPRYKVTKRGQDVALRCDPISGHVSLYWYRQALGQGPEFLTYFNYEAQQDKSGLPNDRFSAERPEGSISTLTIQRTEQRDSAMYRCASTRLATTYEQYFGPGTRLTVT.

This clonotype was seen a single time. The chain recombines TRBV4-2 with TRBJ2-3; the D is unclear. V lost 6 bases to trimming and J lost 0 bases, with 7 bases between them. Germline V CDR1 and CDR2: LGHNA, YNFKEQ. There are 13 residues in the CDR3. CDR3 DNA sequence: TGTGCCAGCAGTCCCCTTAGCACAGATACGCAGTATTTT. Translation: CASSPLSTDTQYF.